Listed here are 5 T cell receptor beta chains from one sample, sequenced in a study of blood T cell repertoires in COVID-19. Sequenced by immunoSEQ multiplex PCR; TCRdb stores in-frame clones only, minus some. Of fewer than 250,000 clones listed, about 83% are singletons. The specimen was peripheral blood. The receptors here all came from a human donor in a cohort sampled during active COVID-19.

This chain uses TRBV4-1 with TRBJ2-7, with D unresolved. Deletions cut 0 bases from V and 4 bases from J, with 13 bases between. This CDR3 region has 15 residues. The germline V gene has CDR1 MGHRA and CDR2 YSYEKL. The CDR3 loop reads CASSQEVGRWYEQYF. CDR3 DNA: TGCGCCAGCAGCCAAGAGGTTGGGCGCTGGTACGAGCAGTACTTC.

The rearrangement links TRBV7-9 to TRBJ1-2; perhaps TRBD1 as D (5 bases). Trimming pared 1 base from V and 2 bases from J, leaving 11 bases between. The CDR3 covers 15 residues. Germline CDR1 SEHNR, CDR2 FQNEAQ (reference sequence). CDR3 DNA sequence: TGTGCCAGCAGCTTAGATCGGGGGAGGAACTATGGCTACACCTTC. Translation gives CASSLDRGRNYGYTF.

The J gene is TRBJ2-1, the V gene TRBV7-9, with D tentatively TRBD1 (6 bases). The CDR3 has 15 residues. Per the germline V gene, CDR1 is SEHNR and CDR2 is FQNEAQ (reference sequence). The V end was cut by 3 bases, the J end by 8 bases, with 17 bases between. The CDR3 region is CASSFRKGVYDEQFF. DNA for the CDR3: TGTGCCAGCAGCTTCCGGAAGGGGGTTTACGATGAGCAGTTCTTC.

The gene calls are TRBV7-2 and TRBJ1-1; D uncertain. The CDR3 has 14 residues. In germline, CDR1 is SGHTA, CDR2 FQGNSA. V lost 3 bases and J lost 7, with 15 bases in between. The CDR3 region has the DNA TGTGCCAGCAGCTTTTTAGTCGGACTGAATGAAGCTTTCTTT. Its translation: CASSFLVGLNEAFF.

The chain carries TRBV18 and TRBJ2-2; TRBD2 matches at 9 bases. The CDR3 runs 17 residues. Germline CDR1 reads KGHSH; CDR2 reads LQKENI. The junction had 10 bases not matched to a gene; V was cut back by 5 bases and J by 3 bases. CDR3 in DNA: TGTGCCAGCTCAGGCCGGAGAGCGGGAGGCGACACCGGGGAGCTGTTTTTT. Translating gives CASSGRRAGGDTGELFF.